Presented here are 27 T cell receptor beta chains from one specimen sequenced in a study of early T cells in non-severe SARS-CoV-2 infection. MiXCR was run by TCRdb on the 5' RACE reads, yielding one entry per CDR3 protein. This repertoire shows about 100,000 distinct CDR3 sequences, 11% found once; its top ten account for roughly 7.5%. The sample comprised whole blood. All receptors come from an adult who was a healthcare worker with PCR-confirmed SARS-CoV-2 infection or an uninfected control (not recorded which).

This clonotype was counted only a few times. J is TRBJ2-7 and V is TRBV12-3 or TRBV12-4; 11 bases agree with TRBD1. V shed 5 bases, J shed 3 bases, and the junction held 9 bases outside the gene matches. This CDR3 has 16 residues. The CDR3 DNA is TGTGCCAGCAGTAAGCGAAGTGGGACAGGGGGCTACGAGCAGTACTTC. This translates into CASSKRSGTGGYEQYF.

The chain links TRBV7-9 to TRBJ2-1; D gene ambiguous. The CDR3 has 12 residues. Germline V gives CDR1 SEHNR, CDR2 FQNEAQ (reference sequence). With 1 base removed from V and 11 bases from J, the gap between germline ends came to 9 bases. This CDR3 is CASSLGADQQFF. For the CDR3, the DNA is TGTGCCAGCAGCTTAGGGGCCGATCAGCAGTTCTTC.

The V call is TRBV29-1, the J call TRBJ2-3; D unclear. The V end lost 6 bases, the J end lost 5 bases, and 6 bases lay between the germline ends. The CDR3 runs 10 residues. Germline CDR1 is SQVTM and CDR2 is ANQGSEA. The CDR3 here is CSVARDTQYF. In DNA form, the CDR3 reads TGCAGCGTCGCGAGAGATACGCAGTATTTT.

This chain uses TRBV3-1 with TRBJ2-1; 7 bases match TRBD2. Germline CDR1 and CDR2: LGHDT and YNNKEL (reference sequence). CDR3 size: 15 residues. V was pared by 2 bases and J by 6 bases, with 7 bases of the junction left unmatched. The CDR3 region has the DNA TGTGCCAGCAGCCAAATGCCTAGCGGCAGCAATGAGCAGTTCTTC. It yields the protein CASSQMPSGSNEQFF.

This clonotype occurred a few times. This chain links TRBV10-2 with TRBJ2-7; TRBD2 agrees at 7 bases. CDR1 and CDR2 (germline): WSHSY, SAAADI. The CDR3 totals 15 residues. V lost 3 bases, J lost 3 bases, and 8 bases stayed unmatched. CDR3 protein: CASSESGGSGYEQYF. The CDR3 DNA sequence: TGCGCCAGCAGTGAATCGGGCGGGAGCGGCTACGAGCAGTACTTC.

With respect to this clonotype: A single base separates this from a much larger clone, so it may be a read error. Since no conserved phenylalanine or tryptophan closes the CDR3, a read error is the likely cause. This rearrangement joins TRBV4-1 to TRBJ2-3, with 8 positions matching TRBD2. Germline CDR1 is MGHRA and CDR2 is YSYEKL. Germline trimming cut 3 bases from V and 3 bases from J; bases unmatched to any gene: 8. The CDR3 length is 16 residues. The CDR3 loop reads CASSQGAGVWTDTQYS. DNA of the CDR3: TGCGCCAGCAGCCAGGGAGCGGGAGTATGGACAGATACGCAGTATTCT.

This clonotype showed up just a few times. CDR3 bases: TGTGCCAGCAGCCAAGCCCAGGCGGGCACCGGGGAGCTGTTTTTT. Protein sequence: CASSQAQAGTGELFF. This chain connects TRBV3-1 to TRBJ2-2, with a possible D match to TRBD2 (5 bases). The CDR3 consists of 15 residues. With 1 base removed from V and 4 bases from J, the gap between germline ends came to 10 bases. The germline V gene has CDR1 LGHDT and CDR2 YNNKEL (reference sequence).

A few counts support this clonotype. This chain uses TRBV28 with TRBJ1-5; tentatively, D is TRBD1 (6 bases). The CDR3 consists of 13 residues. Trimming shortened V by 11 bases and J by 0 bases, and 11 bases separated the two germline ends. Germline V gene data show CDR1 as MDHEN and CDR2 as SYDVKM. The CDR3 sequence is CAYGQFSNQPQHF. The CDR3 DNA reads TGTGCCTATGGACAGTTTAGCAATCAGCCCCAGCATTTT.

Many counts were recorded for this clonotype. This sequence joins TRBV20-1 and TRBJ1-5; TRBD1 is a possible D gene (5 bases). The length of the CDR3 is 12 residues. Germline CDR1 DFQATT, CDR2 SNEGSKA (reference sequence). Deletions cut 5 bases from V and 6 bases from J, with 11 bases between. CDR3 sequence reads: CSALTGTQPQHF. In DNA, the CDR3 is TGCAGTGCTTTAACAGGTACTCAGCCCCAGCATTTT.

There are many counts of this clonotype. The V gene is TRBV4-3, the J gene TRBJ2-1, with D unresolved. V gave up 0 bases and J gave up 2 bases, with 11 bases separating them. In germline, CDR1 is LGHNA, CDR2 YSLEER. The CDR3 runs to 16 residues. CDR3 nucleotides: TGCGCCAGCAGCCAAGAGGTGGGCGGCGCCTACAATGAGCAGTTCTTC. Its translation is CASSQEVGGAYNEQFF.

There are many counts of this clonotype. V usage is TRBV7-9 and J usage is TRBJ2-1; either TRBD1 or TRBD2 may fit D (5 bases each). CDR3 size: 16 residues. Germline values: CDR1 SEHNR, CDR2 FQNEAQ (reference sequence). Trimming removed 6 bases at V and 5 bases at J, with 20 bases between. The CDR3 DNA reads TGTGCCAGCAGAAACCCACCGAGGGGCACCAACAATGAGCAGTTCTTC. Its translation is CASRNPPRGTNNEQFF.

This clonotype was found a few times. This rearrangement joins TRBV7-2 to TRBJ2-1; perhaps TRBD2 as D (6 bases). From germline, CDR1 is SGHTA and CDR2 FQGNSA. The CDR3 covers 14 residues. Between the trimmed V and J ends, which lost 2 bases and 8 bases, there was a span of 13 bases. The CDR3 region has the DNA TGTGCCAGCAGCTTACGGGACTTAAAATATGAGCAGTTCTTC. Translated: CASSLRDLKYEQFF.

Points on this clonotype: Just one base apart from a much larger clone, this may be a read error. CDR3 loop: CASRGGSGTEELFF. The DNA for the CDR3 is TGTGCCAGCAGGGGGGGATCGGGCACCGAGGAGCTGTTTTTT. The chain carries TRBV2 and TRBJ2-2, with D maybe TRBD2 (6 bases). Germline V gene data show CDR1 as SNHLY and CDR2 as FYNNEI. The CDR3 has 14 amino acids.

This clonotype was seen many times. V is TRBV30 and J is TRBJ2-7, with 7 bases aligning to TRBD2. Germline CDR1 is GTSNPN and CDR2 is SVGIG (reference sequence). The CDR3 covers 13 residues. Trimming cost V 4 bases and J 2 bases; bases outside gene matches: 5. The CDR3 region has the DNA TGTGCCTGGACTCGTGCGGGAGCCTACGAGCAGTACTTC. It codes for CAWTRAGAYEQYF.

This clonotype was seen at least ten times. CDR3 in amino acids: CSARRAHNEQYF. In DNA, the CDR3 is TGCAGTGCTAGGCGGGCCCACAACGAGCAGTACTTC. The chain couples TRBV20-1 to TRBJ2-7, with D possibly TRBD2 on 5 matching bases. V was clipped by 3 bases and J by 5 bases, with 11 bases between them. CDR3 size: 12 residues. CDR1 and CDR2 from the germline V gene are DFQATT and SNEGSKA (reference sequence).

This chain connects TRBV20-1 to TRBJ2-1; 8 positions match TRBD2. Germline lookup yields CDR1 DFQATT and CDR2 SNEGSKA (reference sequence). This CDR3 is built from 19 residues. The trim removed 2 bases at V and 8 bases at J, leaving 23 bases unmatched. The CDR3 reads CSARTGVSSGSLRSDEQFF. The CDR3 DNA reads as TGCAGTGCTAGAACGGGAGTCTCCAGCGGGAGCCTACGTTCTGATGAGCAGTTCTTC.

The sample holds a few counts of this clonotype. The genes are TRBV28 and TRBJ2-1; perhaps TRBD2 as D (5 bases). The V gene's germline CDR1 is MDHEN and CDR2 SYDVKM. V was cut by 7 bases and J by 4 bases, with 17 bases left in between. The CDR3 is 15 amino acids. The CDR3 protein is CASTRRSGSYNEQFF. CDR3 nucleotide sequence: TGTGCCAGCACGCGGCGGAGCGGTAGTTACAATGAGCAGTTCTTC.

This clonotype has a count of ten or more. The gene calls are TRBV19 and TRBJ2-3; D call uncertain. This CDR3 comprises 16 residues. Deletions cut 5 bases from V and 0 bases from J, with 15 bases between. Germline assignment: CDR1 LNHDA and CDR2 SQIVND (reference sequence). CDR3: CASSSPGEPSTDTQYF. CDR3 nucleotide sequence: TGTGCCAGTAGTTCCCCAGGCGAGCCTAGCACAGATACGCAGTATTTT.

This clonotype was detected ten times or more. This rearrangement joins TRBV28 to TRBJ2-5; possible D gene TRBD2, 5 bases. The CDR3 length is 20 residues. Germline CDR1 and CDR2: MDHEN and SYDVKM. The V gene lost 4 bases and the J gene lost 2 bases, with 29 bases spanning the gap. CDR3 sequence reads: CASSSLPSAEEDDYQETQYF. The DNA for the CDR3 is TGTGCCAGCAGTTCTCTCCCGTCGGCCGAGGAGGACGATTATCAAGAGACCCAGTACTTC.

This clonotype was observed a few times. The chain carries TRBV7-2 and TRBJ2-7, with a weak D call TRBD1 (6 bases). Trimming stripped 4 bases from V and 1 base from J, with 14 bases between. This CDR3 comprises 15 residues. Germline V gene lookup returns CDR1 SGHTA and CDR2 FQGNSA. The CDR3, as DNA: TGTGCCAGCAGCTCATACCGGGACACATCCTACGAGCAGTACTTC. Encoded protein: CASSSYRDTSYEQYF.

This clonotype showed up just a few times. Here the CDR3 reads CSARDPVKGTDTQYF. CDR3 coding DNA: TGCAGTGCTAGAGATCCGGTTAAGGGCACAGATACGCAGTATTTT. The rearrangement links TRBV20-1 to TRBJ2-3; D call uncertain. Trimming pared 0 bases from V and 1 base from J, leaving 11 bases between. CDR3 length equals 15 residues. Germline CDR1 and CDR2: DFQATT and SNEGSKA (reference sequence).

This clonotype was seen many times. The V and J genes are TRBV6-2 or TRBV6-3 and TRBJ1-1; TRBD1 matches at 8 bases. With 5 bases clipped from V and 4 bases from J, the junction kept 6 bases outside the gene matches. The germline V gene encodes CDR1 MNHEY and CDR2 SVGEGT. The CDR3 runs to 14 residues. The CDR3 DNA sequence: TGTGCCAGCAGTCGACAGGGGTTAACCACTGAAGCTTTCTTT. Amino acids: CASSRQGLTTEAFF.

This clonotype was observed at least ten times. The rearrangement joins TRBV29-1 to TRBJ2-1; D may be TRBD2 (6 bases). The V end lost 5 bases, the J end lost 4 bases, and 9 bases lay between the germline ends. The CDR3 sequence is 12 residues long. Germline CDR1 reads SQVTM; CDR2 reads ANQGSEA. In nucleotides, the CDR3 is TGCAGCGTTTTTGGAGGGTACAATGAGCAGTTCTTC. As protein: CSVFGGYNEQFF.

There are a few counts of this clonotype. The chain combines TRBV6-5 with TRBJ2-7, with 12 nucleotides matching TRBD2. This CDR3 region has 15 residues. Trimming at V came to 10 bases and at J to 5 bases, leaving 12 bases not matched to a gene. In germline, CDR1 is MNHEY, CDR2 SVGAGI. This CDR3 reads CATRLTSGSVNEQYF. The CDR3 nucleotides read TGTGCCACCCGACTGACTAGCGGGAGTGTCAACGAGCAGTACTTC.

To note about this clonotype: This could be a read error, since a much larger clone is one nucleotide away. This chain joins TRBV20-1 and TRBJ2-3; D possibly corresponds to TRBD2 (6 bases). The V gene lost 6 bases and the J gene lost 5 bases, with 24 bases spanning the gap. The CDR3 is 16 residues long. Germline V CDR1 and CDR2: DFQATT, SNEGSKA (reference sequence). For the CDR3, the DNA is TGCAGTGCACCCCCCGCGCTAGCGAGAGGAATAGATACGCAGTATTTT. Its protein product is CSAPPALARGIDTQYF.

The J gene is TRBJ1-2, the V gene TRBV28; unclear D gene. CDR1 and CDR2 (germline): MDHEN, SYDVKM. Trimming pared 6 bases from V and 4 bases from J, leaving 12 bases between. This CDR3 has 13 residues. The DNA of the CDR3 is TGTGCCAGCAGCCCGAACGTTCGCTATGGCTACACCTTC. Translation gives CASSPNVRYGYTF.

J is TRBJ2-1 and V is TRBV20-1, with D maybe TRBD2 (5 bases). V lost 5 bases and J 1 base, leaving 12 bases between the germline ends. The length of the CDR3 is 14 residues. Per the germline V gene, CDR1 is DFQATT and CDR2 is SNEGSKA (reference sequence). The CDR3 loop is CSAGRRWSYNEQFF. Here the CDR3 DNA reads TGCAGTGCTGGACGGAGGTGGTCCTACAATGAGCAGTTCTTC.